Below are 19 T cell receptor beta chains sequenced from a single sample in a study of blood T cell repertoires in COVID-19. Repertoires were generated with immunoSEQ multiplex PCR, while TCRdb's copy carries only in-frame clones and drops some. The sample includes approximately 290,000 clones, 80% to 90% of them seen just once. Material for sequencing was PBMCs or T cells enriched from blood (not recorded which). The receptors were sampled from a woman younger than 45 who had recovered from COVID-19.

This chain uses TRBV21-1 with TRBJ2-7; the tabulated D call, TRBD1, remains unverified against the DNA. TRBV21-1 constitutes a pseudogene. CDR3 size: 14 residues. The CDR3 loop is CASSAGTGDYEQYF. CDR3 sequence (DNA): TGTGCCAGCAGCGCCGGGACAGGGGACTACGAGCAGTACTTC.

CDR3 in DNA: TGCGCCAGCAGCGCCGAACCTGTGACAGCCTATTCTAACTATGGCTACACCTTC. This translates into CASSAEPVTAYSNYGYTF. The V call is TRBV5-1, the J call TRBJ1-2; D is possibly TRBD1 (5 bases). Germline-derived CDR1 and CDR2 are SGHRS and YFSETQ. The CDR3 runs 18 residues. V lost 4 bases to trimming and J lost 0 bases, with 22 bases between them.

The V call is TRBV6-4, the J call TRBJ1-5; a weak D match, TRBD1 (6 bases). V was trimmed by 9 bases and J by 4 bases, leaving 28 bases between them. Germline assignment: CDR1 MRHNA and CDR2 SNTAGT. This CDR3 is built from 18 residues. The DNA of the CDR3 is TGTGCCAGACCCAGTGGGGGGGCCGAAGGGGGAAGGAATCAGCCCCAGCATTTT. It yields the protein CARPSGGAEGGRNQPQHF.

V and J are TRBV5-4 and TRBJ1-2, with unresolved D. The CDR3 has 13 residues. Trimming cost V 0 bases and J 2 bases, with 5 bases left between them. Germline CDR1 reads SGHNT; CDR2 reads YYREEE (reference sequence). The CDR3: CASSLAKNYGYTF. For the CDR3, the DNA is TGTGCCAGCAGCTTGGCAAAAAACTATGGCTACACCTTC.

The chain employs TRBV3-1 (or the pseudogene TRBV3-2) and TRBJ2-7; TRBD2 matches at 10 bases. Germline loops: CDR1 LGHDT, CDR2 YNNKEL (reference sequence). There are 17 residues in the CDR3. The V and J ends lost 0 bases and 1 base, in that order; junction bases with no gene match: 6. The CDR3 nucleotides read TGTGCCAGCAGCCAAGATCAGGCTAGCGGGAGTTCCTACGAGCAGTACTTC. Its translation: CASSQDQASGSSYEQYF.

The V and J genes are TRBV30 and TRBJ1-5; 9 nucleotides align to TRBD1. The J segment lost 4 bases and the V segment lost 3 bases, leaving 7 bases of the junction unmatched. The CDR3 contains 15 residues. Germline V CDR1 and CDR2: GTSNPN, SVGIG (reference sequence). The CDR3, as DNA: TGTGCCTGGAGCCCTGGGACAGGGTTAAATCAGCCCCAGCATTTT. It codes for CAWSPGTGLNQPQHF.

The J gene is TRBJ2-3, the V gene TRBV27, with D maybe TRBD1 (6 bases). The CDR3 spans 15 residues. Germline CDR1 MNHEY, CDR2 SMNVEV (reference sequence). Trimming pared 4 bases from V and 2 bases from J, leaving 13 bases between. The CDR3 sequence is CASSSTQGYTDTQYF. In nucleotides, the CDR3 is TGTGCCAGCAGTTCGACACAGGGTTACACAGATACGCAGTATTTT.

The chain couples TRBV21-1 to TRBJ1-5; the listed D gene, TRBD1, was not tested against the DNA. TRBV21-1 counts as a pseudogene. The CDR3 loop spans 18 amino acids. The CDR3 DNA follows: TGTGCCAGCAGCATAAATCGGGACAGCACAAGAGAGATACGGCCCCAGCATTTT. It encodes CASSINRDSTREIRPQHF.

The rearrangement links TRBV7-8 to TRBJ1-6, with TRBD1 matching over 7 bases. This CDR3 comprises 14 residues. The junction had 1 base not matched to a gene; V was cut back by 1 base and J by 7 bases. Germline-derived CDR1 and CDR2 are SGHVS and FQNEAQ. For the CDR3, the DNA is TGTGCCAGCAGCTTAGGGGACAGAAATTCACCCCTCCACTTT. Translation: CASSLGDRNSPLHF.

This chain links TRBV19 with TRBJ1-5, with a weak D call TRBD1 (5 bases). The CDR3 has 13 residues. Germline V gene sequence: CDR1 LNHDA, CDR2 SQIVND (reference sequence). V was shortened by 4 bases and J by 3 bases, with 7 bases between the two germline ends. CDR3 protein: CASSRGDNQPQHF. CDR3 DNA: TGTGCCAGTAGTAGGGGGGACAATCAGCCCCAGCATTTT.

CDR3 sequence: CASSEQGQGMNTEAFF. DNA for the CDR3: TGTGCCAGCAGTGAACAAGGACAGGGTATGAACACTGAAGCTTTCTTT. The chain uses TRBV6-1 and TRBJ1-1; 8 bases line up with TRBD1. The CDR3 has 16 residues. Germline assignment: CDR1 MNHNS and CDR2 SASEGT. J was trimmed by 0 bases and V by 2 bases; bases with no gene match: 5.

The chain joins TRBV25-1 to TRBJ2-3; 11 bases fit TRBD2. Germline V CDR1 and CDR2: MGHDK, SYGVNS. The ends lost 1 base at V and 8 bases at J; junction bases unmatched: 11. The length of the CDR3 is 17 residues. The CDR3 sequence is CASSESIAGGLSATQYF. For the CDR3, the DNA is TGTGCCAGCAGTGAATCCATAGCGGGAGGGCTATCGGCTACGCAGTATTTT.

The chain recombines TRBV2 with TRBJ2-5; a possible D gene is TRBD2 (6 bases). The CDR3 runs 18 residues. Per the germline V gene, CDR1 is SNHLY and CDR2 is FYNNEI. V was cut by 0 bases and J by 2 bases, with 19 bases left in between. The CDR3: CASSEASTSLYLQETQYF. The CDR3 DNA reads TGTGCCAGCAGTGAAGCGTCTACTAGCCTATACCTACAAGAGACCCAGTACTTC.

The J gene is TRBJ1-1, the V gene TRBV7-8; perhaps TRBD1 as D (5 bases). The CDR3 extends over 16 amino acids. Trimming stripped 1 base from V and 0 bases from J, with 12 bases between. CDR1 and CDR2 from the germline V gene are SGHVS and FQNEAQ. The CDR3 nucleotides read TGTGCCAGCAGCTTAGTTCGACAGCTAATGAACACTGAAGCTTTCTTT. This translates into CASSLVRQLMNTEAFF.

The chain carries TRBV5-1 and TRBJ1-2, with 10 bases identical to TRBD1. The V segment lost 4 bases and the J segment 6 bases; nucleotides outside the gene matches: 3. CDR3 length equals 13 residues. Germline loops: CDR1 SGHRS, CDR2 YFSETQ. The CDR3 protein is CASSLGTGDGYTF. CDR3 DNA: TGCGCCAGCAGCCTCGGGACAGGGGATGGCTACACCTTC. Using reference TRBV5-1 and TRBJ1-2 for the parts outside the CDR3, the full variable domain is KAGVTQTPRYLIKTRGQQVTLSCSPISGHRSVSWYQQTPGQGLQFLFEYFSETQRNKGNFPGRFSGRQFSNSRSEMNVSTLELGDSALYLCASSLGTGDGYTFGSGTRLTVV.

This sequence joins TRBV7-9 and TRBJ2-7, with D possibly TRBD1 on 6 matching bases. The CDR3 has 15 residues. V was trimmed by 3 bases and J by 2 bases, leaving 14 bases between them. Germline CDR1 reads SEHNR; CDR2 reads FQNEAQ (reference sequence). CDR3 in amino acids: CASSLGDRPAYEQYF. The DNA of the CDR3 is TGTGCCAGCAGCTTGGGAGACAGGCCGGCCTACGAGCAGTACTTC.

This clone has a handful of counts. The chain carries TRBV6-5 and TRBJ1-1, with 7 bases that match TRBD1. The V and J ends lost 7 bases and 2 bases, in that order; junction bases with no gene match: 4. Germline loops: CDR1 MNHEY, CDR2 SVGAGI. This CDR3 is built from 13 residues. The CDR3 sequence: CASTGTANTEAFF. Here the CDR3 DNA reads TGTGCCAGCACCGGGACAGCTAACACTGAAGCTTTCTTT.

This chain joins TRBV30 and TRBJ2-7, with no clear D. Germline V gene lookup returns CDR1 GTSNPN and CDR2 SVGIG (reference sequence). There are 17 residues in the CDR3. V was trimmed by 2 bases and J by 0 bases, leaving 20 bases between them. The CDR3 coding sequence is TGTGCCTGGAGTCTTATGTTGAGCTCAACCTACTCCTACGAGCAGTACTTC. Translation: CAWSLMLSSTYSYEQYF.

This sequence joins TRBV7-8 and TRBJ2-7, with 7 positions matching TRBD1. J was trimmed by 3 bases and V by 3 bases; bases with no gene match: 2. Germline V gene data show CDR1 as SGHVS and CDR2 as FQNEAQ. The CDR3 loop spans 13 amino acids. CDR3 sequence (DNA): TGTGCCAGCAGCTTGGACAGGAGCTACGAGCAGTACTTC. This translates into CASSLDRSYEQYF.